The 30 T cell receptor beta chains listed next were all sequenced from one sample in a study of T cells in Graves' hyperthyroidism and ophthalmopathy. Researchers took RNA transcripts and amplified the TCR beta CDR3 regions from them. The TCR CDR3 was amplified in a first-round RT-PCR using the HTBI primer set. TCRdb redid the calling of the multiplex PCR reads with MiXCR, one entry per CDR3 protein. The repertoire holds around 580,000 distinct CDR3 sequences, with 16% as singletons. Sequenced input: blood. The origin of the receptors is a woman under 30 with Graves' hyperthyroidism.

This chain links TRBV28 with TRBJ1-1, with 7 positions matching TRBD1. Per the germline V gene, CDR1 is MDHEN and CDR2 is SYDVKM. The CDR3 covers 13 residues. V was pared by 10 bases and J by 0 bases, with 5 bases of the junction left unmatched. This chain's CDR3 is CATLTGMNTEAFF. The CDR3 DNA sequence: TGTGCCACCTTGACAGGGATGAACACTGAAGCTTTCTTT.

In this sample, this clonotype turned up a few times. The CDR3 region has the DNA TGTGCCAGCAGCCAAGTTAAGGGACTGGGTGGCTACACCTTC. Protein sequence: CASSQVKGLGGYTF. The rearrangement joins TRBV14 to TRBJ1-2; perhaps TRBD1 as D (5 bases). Deletions cut 1 base from V and 7 bases from J, with 13 bases between. CDR3 size: 14 residues. Germline V gene data show CDR1 as SGHDN and CDR2 as FVKESK.

This clonotype was recorded a few times. This chain uses TRBV14 with TRBJ2-2; 10 bases are shared with TRBD2. The CDR3 has 17 amino acids. Germline CDR1 SGHDN, CDR2 FVKESK. J lost 3 bases, V lost 2 bases, and 6 bases had no gene match. The DNA of the CDR3 is TGTGCCAGCAGCCAATTAGCTAGCGGGAGATACACCGGGGAGCTGTTTTTT. Translation: CASSQLASGRYTGELFF.

In this sample, this clonotype turned up a few times. The chain combines TRBV19 with TRBJ2-1; TRBD2 aligns across 14 bases. This CDR3 contains 16 residues. The junction had 6 bases not matched to a gene; V was cut back by 8 bases and J by 3 bases. Per the germline V gene, CDR1 is LNHDA and CDR2 is SQIVND (reference sequence). As DNA, the CDR3 is TGTGCCAGTTTGGGGACTAGCGGGAGTCACTACAATGAGCAGTTCTTC. This gives the protein CASLGTSGSHYNEQFF.

This clonotype has more than one count but fewer than ten. V and J are TRBV12-3 or TRBV12-4 and TRBJ2-5; 10 nucleotides line up with TRBD2. After removal of 5 bases from V and 2 bases from J, the junction contained 17 bases not matched to a gene. There are 19 residues in the CDR3. The CDR3: CASSHIGTSAIRGQETQYF. CDR3 coding DNA: TGTGCCAGCAGTCATATTGGGACTAGCGCAATCCGGGGACAAGAGACCCAGTACTTC.

This clonotype was recorded at least ten times. J is TRBJ2-7 and V is TRBV2; 14 bases line up with TRBD2. Germline assignment: CDR1 SNHLY and CDR2 FYNNEI. V lost 0 bases, J lost 7 bases, and 8 bases stayed unmatched. The CDR3 runs 17 residues. CDR3 sequence (DNA): TGTGCCAGCAGTGAAGCGTGGGGACTAGCGGGGGCGAGGGAGCAGTACTTC. Translated: CASSEAWGLAGAREQYF.

The gene calls are TRBV7-9 and TRBJ2-1, with 9 positions matching TRBD2. The trim removed 1 base at V and 13 bases at J, leaving 11 bases unmatched. The CDR3 is 15 amino acids. Germline V gene sequence: CDR1 SEHNR, CDR2 FQNEAQ (reference sequence). The CDR3 loop reads CASSLGAQVAGVQFF. The DNA of the CDR3 is TGTGCCAGCAGCTTAGGGGCGCAGGTAGCGGGAGTTCAGTTCTTC.

This chain links TRBV3-1 with TRBJ2-7; D is undetermined. This CDR3 is built from 13 residues. V lost 5 bases, J lost 3 bases, and 11 bases lay in between. Germline-derived CDR1 and CDR2 are LGHDT and YNNKEL (reference sequence). Written as DNA, the CDR3 is TGTGCCAGCAGCGGGCAGATTCACTACGAGCAGTACTTC. It translates to CASSGQIHYEQYF.

This clonotype was found a few times. The V call is TRBV19, the J call TRBJ1-1; 7 bases line up with TRBD1. The CDR3 runs 16 residues. The J segment lost 4 bases and the V segment lost 4 bases, leaving 12 bases of the junction unmatched. From germline, CDR1 is LNHDA and CDR2 SQIVND (reference sequence). Here the CDR3 DNA reads TGTGCCAGTAGTACATTCTACAGGGGAGTAGCCACTGAAGCTTTCTTT. Encoded protein: CASSTFYRGVATEAFF.

This clonotype was picked up many times. J is TRBJ1-5 and V is TRBV3-1; D possibly corresponds to TRBD1 (6 bases). CDR1 and CDR2 (germline): LGHDT, YNNKEL (reference sequence). The V and J ends lost 6 bases and 2 bases respectively, with 11 bases between them. The CDR3 spans 14 residues. CDR3 in amino acids: CASSVTGRNQPQHF. The CDR3 DNA reads TGTGCCAGCAGTGTAACAGGGCGCAATCAGCCCCAGCATTTT.

V usage is TRBV10-1 and J usage is TRBJ2-1, with 8 bases identical to TRBD2. V lost 5 bases, J lost 6 bases, and 6 bases stayed unmatched. Looked up from germline, CDR1 is WNHNN and CDR2 is SYGVQD (reference sequence). The CDR3 extends over 14 amino acids. CDR3 coding DNA: TGCGCCAGCAGTAGCGGGAGCCGCATCAATGAGCAGTTCTTC. It codes for CASSSGSRINEQFF.

The J gene is TRBJ2-3, the V gene TRBV27, with D perhaps TRBD2 (5 bases). V was pared by 6 bases and J by 2 bases, with 15 bases between. The V gene's germline CDR1 is MNHEY and CDR2 SMNVEV (reference sequence). CDR3 size: 15 residues. CDR3 sequence reads: CASSRRGGYTDTQYF. As DNA, the CDR3 is TGTGCCAGCAGCCGCCGCGGCGGGTACACAGATACGCAGTATTTT.

This clonotype has ten or more counts. V usage is TRBV6-5 and J usage is TRBJ2-5; no firm D call. This CDR3 has 11 residues. Trimming took off 2 bases at V and 10 bases at J, with 8 bases between the two ends. From germline, CDR1 is MNHEY and CDR2 SVGAGI. CDR3: CASSYGKHQYF. The DNA of the CDR3 is TGTGCCAGCAGTTACGGGAAACACCAGTACTTC.

This clonotype was detected only once. The genes are TRBV28 and TRBJ2-1, with 9 bases that match TRBD2. Trimming removed 6 bases from V and 6 bases from J; junction bases left unmatched: 6. Germline V gene lookup returns CDR1 MDHEN and CDR2 SYDVKM. There are 14 residues in the CDR3. The CDR3 DNA reads as TGTGCCAGCAGGTCCCTAGCGGGATCCAATGAGCAGTTCTTC. Translating it yields CASRSLAGSNEQFF.

As to this clonotype: This sequence may be a read error, since a much larger clone differs from it by one base. The chain has TRBV3-1 and TRBJ2-3; no clear D gene. This CDR3 has 17 residues. In germline, CDR1 is LGHDT, CDR2 YNNKEL (reference sequence). The germline V and J ends were trimmed by 0 bases and 1 base, with 14 bases remaining between them. CDR3 in amino acids: CASSQDERRFGTDTQYF. The CDR3 nucleotides are TGTGCCAGCAGCCAAGACGAGAGGCGTTTTGGCACAGATACGCAGTATTTT.

In this sample, this clonotype turned up once. J is TRBJ2-1 and V is TRBV28; 8 bases are shared with TRBD2. The germline V gene encodes CDR1 MDHEN and CDR2 SYDVKM. The CDR3 consists of 15 residues. V trimming: 7 bases; J trimming: 7 bases; junction bases outside the gene matches: 12. The CDR3 loop reads CASTLGAGGLNEQFF. DNA of the CDR3: TGTGCCAGCACCCTCGGGGCGGGGGGCCTTAATGAGCAGTTCTTC.

This clonotype has only a few counts. The chain has TRBV15 and TRBJ1-1; D unresolved. The ends were cut back, 5 bases at V and 10 bases at J, with 14 bases in the middle. This CDR3 contains 12 residues. Germline V gene lookup returns CDR1 LNHNV and CDR2 YYDKDF (reference sequence). For the CDR3, the DNA is TGTGCCACCAGCGCTGGACGGTTGGGAGCTTTCTTT. Its translation is CATSAGRLGAFF.

This clonotype was observed a handful of times. The chain carries TRBV29-1 and TRBJ1-1; TRBD1 aligns across 8 bases. Germline V gene data show CDR1 as SQVTM and CDR2 as ANQGSEA. With 6 bases clipped from V and 3 bases from J, the junction kept 6 bases outside the gene matches. The CDR3 totals 13 residues. This chain's CDR3 is CSVPDRGYTEAFF. The CDR3 bases are TGCAGCGTCCCTGACAGGGGTTACACTGAAGCTTTCTTT. The full variable domain, completed using reference TRBV29-1 and TRBJ1-1, is SAVISQKPSRDICQRGTSLTIQCQVDSQVTMMFWYRQQPGQSLTLIATANQGSEATYESGFVIDKFPISRPNLTFSTLTVSNMSPEDSSIYLCSVPDRGYTEAFFGQGTRLTVV.

The table lists this clonotype with a few counts. The chain uses TRBV14 and TRBJ1-2; no firm D call. The CDR3 extends over 13 amino acids. The V gene's germline CDR1 is SGHDN and CDR2 FVKESK. Between the trimmed V and J ends, which lost 1 base and 7 bases, there was a span of 10 bases. The DNA of the CDR3 is TGTGCCAGCAGCCAAGGGTTACTGGGTGGCTACACCTTC. It translates to CASSQGLLGGYTF.

This chain uses TRBV29-1 with TRBJ2-3; D is unresolved. There are 13 residues in the CDR3. V gave up 1 base and J gave up 0 bases, with 5 bases separating them. CDR1 and CDR2 from the germline V gene are SQVTM and ANQGSEA. CDR3 sequence reads: CSVEVQSTDTQYF. Written as DNA, the CDR3 is TGCAGCGTTGAAGTCCAGAGCACAGATACGCAGTATTTT.

In this sample, this clonotype turned up many times. The rearrangement uses TRBV6-1 and TRBJ1-1; D gene unclear. This CDR3 contains 15 residues. The V end lost 7 bases, the J end lost 2 bases, and 17 bases lay between the germline ends. The germline V gene has CDR1 MNHNS and CDR2 SASEGT. The DNA of the CDR3 is TGTGCCAGCACCCCCCTTGGGCACGTTAACACTGAAGCTTTCTTT. Translating it yields CASTPLGHVNTEAFF.

This clonotype was counted at least ten times. This rearrangement joins TRBV28 to TRBJ2-5; 8 nucleotides line up with TRBD2. The CDR3 totals 14 residues. Germline V gene data show CDR1 as MDHEN and CDR2 as SYDVKM. With 4 bases clipped from V and 2 bases from J, the junction kept 3 bases outside the gene matches. CDR3 coding DNA: TGTGCCAGCAGTTCCCGGGGGGGGCAAGAGACCCAGTACTTC. This sequence encodes CASSSRGGQETQYF. Looking up the rest from reference TRBV28 and TRBJ2-5 gives the full variable domain: DVKVTQSSRYLVKRTGEKVFLECVQDMDHENMFWYRQDPGLGLRLIYFSYDVKMKEKGDIPEGYSVSREKKERFSLILESASTNQTSMYLCASSSRGGQETQYFGPGTRLLVL.

This clonotype was picked up many times. The chain employs TRBV29-1 and TRBJ2-3; D could derive from TRBD1 or TRBD2 (5 bases each). CDR3 length: 13 residues. CDR1 is SQVTM, CDR2 ANQGSEA, per germline. Trimming stripped 7 bases from V and 4 bases from J, with 15 bases between. The CDR3 DNA reads TGCAGCGGCGAGGGGCAGGGCGCAGATACGCAGTATTTT. Its translation: CSGEGQGADTQYF.

The sample holds many counts of this clonotype. V and J are TRBV5-1 and TRBJ2-7; 8 nucleotides line up with TRBD1. The germline gives CDR1 SGHRS, CDR2 YFSETQ. The CDR3 is 15 amino acids. V shed 0 bases and J 6 bases; nucleotides not matched to a gene: 8. CDR3 DNA: TGCGCCAGCAGCTTGGCCGTGGACAGGGCTGGCGAGCAGTACTTC. This encodes CASSLAVDRAGEQYF.

This chain joins TRBV27 and TRBJ1-1; TRBD1 aligns across 10 bases. The CDR3 is made up of 13 amino acids. Trimming cost V 4 bases and J 12 bases; bases outside gene matches: 8. Germline lookup yields CDR1 MNHEY and CDR2 SMNVEV (reference sequence). This chain's CDR3 is CASSSTGGAGSFF. The CDR3 DNA follows: TGTGCCAGCAGTTCGACAGGGGGCGCCGGGTCTTTCTTT.

Comments on this clonotype: Just one base apart from a much larger clone, this may be a read error. The gene calls are TRBV24-1 and TRBJ2-1, with D maybe TRBD2 (5 bases). The J call may be incorrect, as the DNA end agrees better with TRBJ2-7. CDR3 size: 15 residues. Germline values: CDR1 KGHDR, CDR2 SFDVKD. CDR3 DNA: TGTGCCACCAGTGATTCGCGGGTCCCCTACAATGAGCAGTACTTC. Translating gives CATSDSRVPYNEQYF.

This clonotype was counted only a few times. The J gene is TRBJ2-3, the V gene TRBV14, with 13 bases aligning to TRBD2. V shed 5 bases, J shed 6 bases, and the junction held 2 bases outside the gene matches. The length of the CDR3 is 14 residues. Germline lookup yields CDR1 SGHDN and CDR2 FVKESK. The CDR3 region has the DNA TGTGCCAGCAGCGGACTAGCGGGGGCGGATACGCAGTATTTT. This codes for CASSGLAGADTQYF.

The rearrangement uses TRBV20-1 and TRBJ2-7, with TRBD1 as a possible D gene (6 bases). CDR1 and CDR2 (germline): DFQATT, SNEGSKA (reference sequence). The germline V and J ends were trimmed by 4 bases and 2 bases, with 9 bases remaining between them. The CDR3 spans 12 residues. The chain's CDR3 is CSAKQGPYEQYF. The CDR3 coding sequence is TGCAGTGCTAAACAGGGTCCCTACGAGCAGTACTTC.

This clonotype was detected ten times or more. Relative to the germline gene, one junction end is altered; a read error may explain this. The CDR3 loop reads CASSLGEAGLETQYF. Written as DNA, the CDR3 is TGTGCTAGCAGTTTAGGGGAGGCGGGGTTGGAGACCCAGTACTTC. The rearrangement joins TRBV12-3 or TRBV12-4 to TRBJ2-5, with D possibly being TRBD2 (6 bases). This CDR3 has 15 residues.

The gene calls are TRBV27 and TRBJ1-4; 8 positions match TRBD1. Germline CDR1 is MNHEY and CDR2 is SMNVEV (reference sequence). The CDR3 contains 15 residues. V was pared by 0 bases and J by 8 bases, with 5 bases of the junction left unmatched. CDR3 amino acids: CASSLSSYRGEKLFF. In DNA form, the CDR3 reads TGTGCCAGCAGTTTATCGAGTTACAGGGGGGAAAAACTGTTTTTT. Full variable domain (remainder filled in from reference TRBV27 and TRBJ1-4): EAQVTQNPRYLITVTGKKLTVTCSQNMNHEYMSWYRQDPGLGLRQIYYSMNVEVTDKGDVPEGYKVSRKEKRNFPLILESPSPNQTSLYFCASSLSSYRGEKLFFGSGTQLSVL.